This entry lists 27 T cell receptor beta chains sequenced from one sample in a study of blood T cells in healthy people across ages. Primers used in a second PCR of about 7 to 12 cycles were a sample-barcoded 5' primer and a J-beta primer mix. From the 5' RACE reads, TCRdb called clonotypes with MiXCR, one entry per CDR3 protein. The data contain some 890,000 distinct CDR3 sequences, almost 30% of them singletons. These data are also associated with another study on T cells of mothers and their children.

The sequencing sample was made of blood. These receptors were obtained from a woman in her thirties or forties in good health.

This clonotype was observed a single time. One junction end disagrees with the germline gene, perhaps due to a read error. The V call is TRBV7-7, the J call TRBJ2-3, with TRBD2 as a possible D gene (6 bases). Germline CDR1 reads SSHAT; CDR2 reads FNYEAQ (reference sequence). The CDR3 runs to 15 residues. In nucleotides, the CDR3 is TGTGCTAGCAGCTACGGACTAAAAAGCACAGATACGCAGTATTTT. Translating gives CASSYGLKSTDTQYF.

The chain combines TRBV7-2 with TRBJ1-1, with D perhaps TRBD1 (6 bases). Germline CDR1 is SGHTA and CDR2 is FQGNSA. This CDR3 comprises 12 residues. The V end was cut by 2 bases, the J end by 13 bases, with 14 bases between. In DNA, the CDR3 is TGTGCCAGCAGCTTAACAGGGTTCATAGTTTTCTTT. This translates into CASSLTGFIVFF.

This clonotype appeared many times. J is TRBJ1-1 and V is TRBV5-1, with 8 positions matching TRBD1. The CDR3 has 14 amino acids. Germline trimming cut 3 bases from V and 4 bases from J; bases unmatched to any gene: 5. Germline-derived CDR1 and CDR2 are SGHRS and YFSETQ. The CDR3 sequence: CASSSRTGTTEAFF. The CDR3 DNA is TGCGCCAGCAGCTCCCGGACAGGGACCACTGAAGCTTTCTTT.

As regards this clonotype: A read error is possible here, since a much larger clone lies one base away. This chain uses TRBV12-3 or TRBV12-4 with TRBJ2-7; 7 bases line up with TRBD1. The CDR3 totals 12 residues. The CDR3: CAGRGQAYEQYF. CDR3 coding DNA: TGTGCCGGCAGAGGACAGGCCTACGAGCAGTACTTC.

The chain carries TRBV12-3 or TRBV12-4 and TRBJ1-1; no firm D call. This CDR3 is built from 13 residues. V dropped 8 bases and J dropped 3 bases, with 13 bases sitting between them. As DNA, the CDR3 is TGTGCCAGCGGGAGGAGTACTGACACTGAAGCTTTCTTT. Translating gives CASGRSTDTEAFF.

This clonotype occurred a few times. The rearrangement links TRBV11-1 to TRBJ2-2, with D maybe TRBD1 (6 bases). This CDR3 spans 15 amino acids. The germline V gene encodes CDR1 SGHAT and CDR2 FQDESV (reference sequence). The V end was cut by 5 bases, the J end by 4 bases, with 14 bases between. CDR3 in DNA: TGTGCCAGCAGCAAACAGGGCCGGGCCACCGGGGAGCTGTTTTTT. Protein product: CASSKQGRATGELFF.

This clonotype turned up a few times. The J gene is TRBJ2-1, the V gene TRBV20-1; a possible D gene is TRBD2 (6 bases). This CDR3 region has 14 residues. V lost 5 bases, J lost 1 base, and 12 bases lay in between. CDR1 and CDR2 from the germline V gene are DFQATT and SNEGSKA (reference sequence). The CDR3 here is CSARDSTSYNEQFF. CDR3 DNA: TGCAGTGCTCGGGACTCTACATCCTACAATGAGCAGTTCTTC.

On this clonotype itself: The germline gene is not matched at one end of the junction; a read error may be the cause. J is TRBJ2-3 and V is TRBV29-1; TRBD2 might be the D (7 bases). The CDR3 has 13 residues. Germline V CDR1 and CDR2: SQVTM, ANQGSEA. The CDR3 DNA sequence: TGCGGCGTTGGGGGGGGCCAGAGAGATACGCAGTATTTT. Protein product: CGVGGGQRDTQYF.

This clonotype was detected a few times. V usage is TRBV5-8 and J usage is TRBJ1-1; perhaps TRBD1 as D (5 bases). The V end was cut by 7 bases, the J end by 2 bases, with 15 bases between. Germline values: CDR1 SGHTS, CDR2 YDEGEE. The CDR3 loop spans 14 amino acids. CDR3 sequence reads: CASGGGFGNTEAFF. CDR3 sequence (DNA): TGTGCCAGCGGTGGGGGGTTCGGCAACACTGAAGCTTTCTTT.

This CDR3 is CASSYGTYNEKLFF. CDR3 nucleotides: TGTGCCAGCAGTTACGGGACGTACAATGAAAAACTGTTTTTT. The chain is built from TRBV7-2 and TRBJ1-4; TRBD1 is a possible D gene (5 bases). V was pared by 6 bases and J by 5 bases, with 13 bases between. The CDR3 has 14 residues. CDR1 SGHTA and CDR2 FQGNSA come from the germline V gene.

The J gene is TRBJ2-2, the V gene TRBV14; D call uncertain. The germline V and J ends were trimmed by 1 base and 6 bases, with 6 bases remaining between them. Germline V gives CDR1 SGHDN, CDR2 FVKESK. The CDR3 length is 13 residues. CDR3 DNA sequence: TGTGCCAGCAGCCAAGTCTACGCCGGGGAGCTGTTTTTT. Its protein product is CASSQVYAGELFF.

Note on this clonotype: This sequence may be a read error, since a much larger clone differs from it by one base. V usage is TRBV4-1 and J usage is TRBJ2-6; 11 positions agree with TRBD2. Germline V gene data show CDR1 as MGHRA and CDR2 as YSYEKL. V trimming: 1 base; J trimming: 0 bases; junction bases outside the gene matches: 5. The CDR3 contains 19 residues. CDR3 protein: CASSQGMLAGGSGANVLTF. The CDR3 DNA reads TGCGCCAGCAGCCAAGGAATGCTAGCGGGGGGCTCTGGGGCCAACGTCCTGACTTTC.

This clonotype was detected many times. This chain connects TRBV9 to TRBJ2-7; unclear D gene. V dropped 2 bases and J dropped 0 bases, with 12 bases sitting between them. The CDR3 runs to 15 residues. The V gene's germline CDR1 is SGDLS and CDR2 YYNGEE. CDR3 sequence: CASSVSFRTSYEQYF. In DNA, the CDR3 is TGTGCCAGCAGCGTTTCGTTTAGAACCTCCTACGAGCAGTACTTC.

Many counts were recorded for this clonotype. The rearrangement joins TRBV12-3 or TRBV12-4 to TRBJ2-7; 9 positions agree with TRBD1. With 7 bases clipped from V and 3 bases from J, the junction kept 7 bases outside the gene matches. There are 14 residues in the CDR3. The CDR3 nucleotides read TGTGCCAGCACCCACCCGGGACAGGGCTACGAGCAGTACTTC. It encodes CASTHPGQGYEQYF.

The J gene is TRBJ2-1, the V gene TRBV5-1, with TRBD2 matching over 8 bases. The germline CDR1 and CDR2 sequences are SGHRS and YFSETQ. The CDR3 sequence is 15 residues long. V shed 2 bases, J shed 4 bases, and the junction held 5 bases outside the gene matches. The CDR3 nucleotides are TGCGCCAGCAGCTTAAGCGGGGGCGAATACAATGAGCAGTTCTTC. This translates into CASSLSGGEYNEQFF.

This clonotype was seen at least ten times. This chain joins TRBV20-1 and TRBJ2-7, with TRBD2 matching over 7 bases. The germline gives CDR1 DFQATT, CDR2 SNEGSKA (reference sequence). The junction had 11 bases not matched to a gene; V was cut back by 0 bases and J by 3 bases. The CDR3 has 16 amino acids. The CDR3, as DNA: TGCAGTGCTAGAGATCTGTCGGCGGGGGTAATCTACGAGCAGTACTTC. Protein product: CSARDLSAGVIYEQYF.

This clonotype was picked up many times. With a much larger clone just one base away, this may be a read error. The chain joins TRBV7-3 to TRBJ1-1; D uncertain. Germline CDR1 SGHTA, CDR2 FQGTGA. V was shortened by 4 bases and J by 0 bases, with 6 bases between the two germline ends. The CDR3 totals 13 residues. The CDR3 nucleotides are TGTGCCAGCAGCTCCGGACTGAACACTGAAGCTTTCTTT. Its protein product is CASSSGLNTEAFF.

This rearrangement joins TRBV18 to TRBJ2-1; the D gene is possibly TRBD2 (5 bases). The V and J ends lost 0 bases and 7 bases respectively, with 13 bases between them. The germline V gene has CDR1 KGHSH and CDR2 LQKENI. The CDR3 is 15 amino acids. The CDR3 nucleotides are TGTGCCAGCTCACCACCGGCTTATCGAGGGAATGAGCAGTTCTTC. This gives the protein CASSPPAYRGNEQFF.

The genes are TRBV2 and TRBJ1-1, with 8 positions matching TRBD1. V shed 4 bases and J 1 base; nucleotides not matched to a gene: 14. Germline CDR1 and CDR2: SNHLY and FYNNEI. This CDR3 has 18 residues. CDR3: CASSGTGKQYLTNTEAFF. The CDR3 DNA is TGTGCCAGCAGTGGGACAGGGAAACAGTACCTAACGAACACTGAAGCTTTCTTT.

Comments on this clonotype: One end of the junction varies from germline; a read error may be responsible. The chain has TRBV11-2 and TRBJ2-2; D is ambiguous. This CDR3 is built from 14 residues. Germline-derived CDR1 and CDR2 are SGHAT and FQNNGV. The CDR3 bases are TGTGCCAACAGCTTAGATTGGCATCCCGGGGAGCTGTTTTTT. Its translation is CANSLDWHPGELFF.

The chain carries TRBV5-6 and TRBJ1-1; D remains unclear. This CDR3 is 15 amino acids long. Germline CDR1 is SGHDT and CDR2 is YYEEEE. V was pared by 0 bases and J by 3 bases, with 12 bases between. This chain's CDR3 is CASSLADFRDTEAFF. The CDR3 DNA follows: TGTGCCAGCAGCTTGGCCGACTTTAGGGACACTGAAGCTTTCTTT.

About this clonotype itself: One junction end disagrees with the germline gene, perhaps due to a read error. This chain connects TRBV5-1 to TRBJ2-5; 10 bases agree with TRBD1. The CDR3 length is 14 residues. Germline V lookup: CDR1 SGHRS, CDR2 YFSETQ. The CDR3 protein is CASSRQGAQEAQYF. The CDR3 nucleotides read TGCGCCAGCAGCAGACAGGGGGCTCAAGAGGCCCAGTACTTC.

This clonotype showed up just a few times. Germline is not matched at one junction end, which may reflect a read error. The gene calls are TRBV24-1 and TRBJ2-1; 12 bases match TRBD1. The CDR3 spans 14 residues. Per the germline V gene, CDR1 is KGHDR and CDR2 is SFDVKD. The CDR3 protein is CATRGQGAYNGQFF. The CDR3 nucleotides are TGTGCCACCAGGGGACAGGGGGCCTACAATGGGCAGTTCTTC.

This chain joins TRBV9 and TRBJ1-1; 8 bases fit TRBD1. CDR3 length: 15 amino acids. Germline V CDR1 and CDR2: SGDLS, YYNGEE. Germline trimming cut 3 bases from V and 1 base from J; bases unmatched to any gene: 5. As DNA, the CDR3 is TGTGCCAGCAGCGGATCCGGGACAGGGAACACTGAAGCTTTCTTT. It encodes CASSGSGTGNTEAFF.

The J gene is TRBJ2-4, the V gene TRBV12-5; 12 bases line up with TRBD2. The CDR3 loop spans 18 amino acids. V shed 3 bases and J 13 bases; nucleotides not matched to a gene: 19. Germline CDR1 LGHNT, CDR2 FRNRAP. CDR3: CASGFGAKGLAGMDEQYF. As DNA, the CDR3 is TGTGCTAGTGGTTTTGGGGCCAAGGGACTAGCGGGTATGGATGAGCAGTACTTC.

This clonotype was observed a few times. The rearrangement links TRBV15 to TRBJ1-5, with D possibly matching TRBD1 (5 bases). The V end was cut by 0 bases, the J end by 7 bases, with 10 bases between. Germline-derived CDR1 and CDR2 are LNHNV and YYDKDF (reference sequence). The CDR3 covers 14 residues. CDR3: CATSRDNGDQPQHF. As DNA, the CDR3 is TGTGCCACCAGCAGAGATAATGGGGACCAGCCCCAGCATTTT.

In this sample, this clonotype turned up many times. V is TRBV29-1 and J is TRBJ1-1; TRBD1 matches 7 bases. The V gene end was trimmed by 6 bases and the J gene end by 5 bases; junction bases not matched to a gene: 6. Germline CDR1 is SQVTM and CDR2 is ANQGSEA. The CDR3 covers 12 residues. CDR3: CSVEQGWTEAFF. Here the CDR3 DNA reads TGCAGCGTAGAACAGGGGTGGACTGAAGCTTTCTTT.